These 9 T cell receptor beta chains were all obtained from the same sample, sequenced in a study of blood T cell repertoires in COVID-19. Measured with immunoSEQ multiplex PCR; TCRdb has only the in-frame clones, and not every one. The table includes about 290,000 clones, 70% to 90% detected once. The sample comprised peripheral blood. The receptor source for this set is a young woman with active or convalescent COVID-19.

The rearrangement uses TRBV10-3 and TRBJ1-3; 8 nucleotides match TRBD1. The J segment lost 2 bases and the V segment lost 10 bases, leaving 7 bases of the junction unmatched. There are 14 residues in the CDR3. CDR1 ENHRY and CDR2 SYGVKD come from the germline V gene. CDR3 coding DNA: TGTGCCACGCGACAGGGGCCGACTGGAAACACCATATATTTT. As protein: CATRQGPTGNTIYF.

V gene TRBV6-2 or TRBV6-3 combines with J gene TRBJ2-6; TRBD1 matches at 7 bases. This CDR3 has 17 residues. V gave up 5 bases and J gave up 4 bases; unmatched junction bases: 11. The germline gives CDR1 MNHEY, CDR2 SVGEGT. CDR3: CASSSRQGTGGANVLTF. The CDR3 DNA follows: TGTGCCAGCAGTAGTAGACAGGGCACGGGGGGGGCCAACGTCCTGACTTTC.

The J gene is TRBJ1-2, the V gene TRBV30; 7 nucleotides line up with TRBD1. This CDR3 comprises 14 residues. The V and J ends lost 1 base and 3 bases, in that order; junction bases with no gene match: 5. Per germline, CDR1 GTSNPN and CDR2 SVGIG (reference sequence). The CDR3 sequence is CAWSGQGFYYGYTF. CDR3 DNA: TGTGCCTGGAGTGGACAGGGCTTTTACTATGGCTACACCTTC.

J is TRBJ2-1 and V is TRBV12-3 or TRBV12-4; no reliable D call. V shed 6 bases and J shed 7 bases, with 13 bases lying between them. The CDR3 contains 13 residues. The DNA of the CDR3 is TGTGCCAGCAGCCGTATCCTAGAGAATGAGCAGTTCTTC. The encoded protein is CASSRILENEQFF.

This chain joins TRBV21-1 and TRBJ2-3; TRBD2, the table's D call, lacks a check against the DNA. TRBV21-1 is termed a pseudogene. The CDR3 is 14 amino acids. This CDR3 reads CASGREEFTDTQYF. DNA of the CDR3: TGTGCCAGCGGGAGGGAGGAGTTCACAGATACGCAGTATTTT.

In its sample, this clone was seen once. The rearrangement links TRBV6-2 or TRBV6-3 to TRBJ1-2; D not certain. Germline values: CDR1 MNHEY, CDR2 SVGEGT. The CDR3 contains 11 residues. The V end lost 5 bases, the J end lost 8 bases, and 9 bases lay between the germline ends. CDR3 nucleotides: TGTGCCAGCAGTCAAGCCCGGGGCTACACCTTC. Its translation: CASSQARGYTF.

J is TRBJ2-5 and V is TRBV5-4; D is perhaps TRBD2 (6 bases). The CDR3 covers 17 residues. CDR1 is SGHNT and CDR2 is YYREEE in the germline V gene (reference sequence). Trimming stripped 0 bases from V and 5 bases from J, with 20 bases between. The DNA for the CDR3 is TGTGCCAGCAGCTTGGGCGGGACCAGTACGATCGGGGAGACCCAGTACTTC. This translates into CASSLGGTSTIGETQYF.

The chain employs TRBV6-2 or TRBV6-3 and TRBJ1-5; D gene uncertain. Deletions cut 3 bases from V and 3 bases from J, with 9 bases between. The V gene's germline CDR1 is MNHEY and CDR2 SVGEGT. The CDR3 sequence is 14 residues long. CDR3 protein: CASSYIQHNQPQHF. Here the CDR3 DNA reads TGTGCCAGCAGTTATATACAGCACAATCAGCCCCAGCATTTT.

This chain links TRBV30 with TRBJ2-3; weak D call: TRBD2 (5 bases). The CDR3 spans 13 residues. The germline V gene has CDR1 GTSNPN and CDR2 SVGIG (reference sequence). V lost 2 bases to trimming and J lost 4 bases, with 10 bases between them. The CDR3 spells CAWSMEVADTQYF. CDR3 coding DNA: TGTGCCTGGAGTATGGAGGTTGCAGATACGCAGTATTTT.